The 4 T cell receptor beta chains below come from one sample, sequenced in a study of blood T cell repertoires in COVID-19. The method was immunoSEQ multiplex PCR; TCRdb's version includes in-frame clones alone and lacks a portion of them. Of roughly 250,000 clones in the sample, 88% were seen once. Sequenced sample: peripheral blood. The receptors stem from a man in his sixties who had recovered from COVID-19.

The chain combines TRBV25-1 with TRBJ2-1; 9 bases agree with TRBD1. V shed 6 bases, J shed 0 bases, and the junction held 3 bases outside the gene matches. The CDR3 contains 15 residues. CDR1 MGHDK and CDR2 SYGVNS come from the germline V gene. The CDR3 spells CASSRTGASYNEQFF. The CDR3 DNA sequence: TGTGCCAGCAGCCGGACAGGGGCCTCCTACAATGAGCAGTTCTTC.

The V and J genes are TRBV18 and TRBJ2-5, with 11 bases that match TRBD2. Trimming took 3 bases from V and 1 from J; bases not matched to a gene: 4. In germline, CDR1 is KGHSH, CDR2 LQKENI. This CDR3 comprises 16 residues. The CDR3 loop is CASSPLAGGLQETQYF. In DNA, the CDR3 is TGTGCCAGCTCACCCCTAGCGGGGGGCCTCCAAGAGACCCAGTACTTC.

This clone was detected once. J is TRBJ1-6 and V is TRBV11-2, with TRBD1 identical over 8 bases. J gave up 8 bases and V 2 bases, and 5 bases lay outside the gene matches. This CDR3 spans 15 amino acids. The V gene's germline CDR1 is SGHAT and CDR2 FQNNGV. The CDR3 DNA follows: TGTGCCAGCAGCTTAAGGCAGGGGGCCTATTCACCCCTCCACTTT. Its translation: CASSLRQGAYSPLHF.

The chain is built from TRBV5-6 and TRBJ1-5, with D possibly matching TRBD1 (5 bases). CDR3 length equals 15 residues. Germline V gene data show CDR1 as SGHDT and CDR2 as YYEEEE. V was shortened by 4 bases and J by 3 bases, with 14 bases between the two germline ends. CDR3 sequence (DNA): TGTGCCAGCAGCCCAGGGCAGACCCCCAATCAGCCCCAGCATTTT. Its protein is CASSPGQTPNQPQHF.